The present T cell receptor (beta chain) was sequenced within a study of PD-1 blockade in classical Hodgkin lymphoma. Notes on the study in general: Compared with baseline, CD4+ but not CD8+ TCR diversity had risen significantly by C4D1.

There was relapse after autologous stem cell transplantation in every patient, and there was variation in brentuximab vedotin exposure. Germline V gene data show CDR1 as SGHAT and CDR2 as FQNNGV. Trimming left V 3 bases short and J 5 bases short, with 13 bases between. CDR3 size: 14 residues. On this clone itself: Its antigen is still unknown.

The method was immunoSEQ multiplex PCR; TCRdb's version includes in-frame clones alone and lacks a portion of them. The sample includes under 100,000 clones, around nine tenths of them seen just once. This clonotype originated in a human donor with classical Hodgkin lymphoma. The sequencing used peripheral blood mononuclear cells (PBMCs), collected before the second cycle of nivolumab. V gene TRBV11-2 combines with J gene TRBJ1-2; maybe TRBD1 (6 bases). The CDR3 here is CASSFMDSLYGYTF. Here the CDR3 DNA reads TGTGCCAGCAGCTTCATGGACAGCCTATATGGCTACACCTTC. The full variable domain, rest sourced from reference TRBV11-2 and TRBJ1-2, is EAGVAQSPRYKIIEKRQSVAFWCNPISGHATLYWYQQILGQGPKLLIQFQNNGVVDDSQLPKDRFSAERLKGVDSTLKIQPAKLEDSAVYLCASSFMDSLYGYTFGSGTRLTVV.